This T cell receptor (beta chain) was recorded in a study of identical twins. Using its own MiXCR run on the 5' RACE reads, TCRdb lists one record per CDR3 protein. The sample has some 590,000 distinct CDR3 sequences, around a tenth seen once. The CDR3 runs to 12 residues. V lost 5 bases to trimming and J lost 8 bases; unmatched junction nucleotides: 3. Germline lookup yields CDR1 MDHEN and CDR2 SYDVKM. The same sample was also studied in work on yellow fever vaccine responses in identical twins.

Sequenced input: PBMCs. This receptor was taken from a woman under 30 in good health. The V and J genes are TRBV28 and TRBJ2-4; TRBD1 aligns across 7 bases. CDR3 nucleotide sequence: TGTGCCAGCAGTGGACAGGCCCACATTCAGTACTTC. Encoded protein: CASSGQAHIQYF.